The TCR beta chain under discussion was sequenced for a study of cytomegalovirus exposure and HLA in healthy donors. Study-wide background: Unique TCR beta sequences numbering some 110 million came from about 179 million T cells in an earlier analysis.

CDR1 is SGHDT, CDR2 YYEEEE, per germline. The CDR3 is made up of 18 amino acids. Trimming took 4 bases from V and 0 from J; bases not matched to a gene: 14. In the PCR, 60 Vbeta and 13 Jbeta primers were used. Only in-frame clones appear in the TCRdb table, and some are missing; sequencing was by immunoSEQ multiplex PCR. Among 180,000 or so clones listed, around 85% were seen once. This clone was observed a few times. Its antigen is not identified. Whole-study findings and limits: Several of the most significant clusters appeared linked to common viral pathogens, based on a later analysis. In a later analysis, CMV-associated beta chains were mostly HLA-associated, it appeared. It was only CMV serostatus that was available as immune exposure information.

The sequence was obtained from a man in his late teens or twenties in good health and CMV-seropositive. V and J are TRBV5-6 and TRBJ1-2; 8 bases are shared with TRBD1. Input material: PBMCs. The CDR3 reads CASSTKGQGQLANYGYTF. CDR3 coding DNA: TGTGCCAGCAGCACTAAAGGACAGGGTCAACTAGCTAACTATGGCTACACCTTC. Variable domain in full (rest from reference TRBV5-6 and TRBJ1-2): DAGVTQSPTHLIKTRGQQVTLRCSPKSGHDTVSWYQQALGQGPQFIFQYYEEEERQRGNFPDRFSGHQFPNYSSELNVNALLLGDSALYLCASSTKGQGQLANYGYTFGSGTRLTVV.